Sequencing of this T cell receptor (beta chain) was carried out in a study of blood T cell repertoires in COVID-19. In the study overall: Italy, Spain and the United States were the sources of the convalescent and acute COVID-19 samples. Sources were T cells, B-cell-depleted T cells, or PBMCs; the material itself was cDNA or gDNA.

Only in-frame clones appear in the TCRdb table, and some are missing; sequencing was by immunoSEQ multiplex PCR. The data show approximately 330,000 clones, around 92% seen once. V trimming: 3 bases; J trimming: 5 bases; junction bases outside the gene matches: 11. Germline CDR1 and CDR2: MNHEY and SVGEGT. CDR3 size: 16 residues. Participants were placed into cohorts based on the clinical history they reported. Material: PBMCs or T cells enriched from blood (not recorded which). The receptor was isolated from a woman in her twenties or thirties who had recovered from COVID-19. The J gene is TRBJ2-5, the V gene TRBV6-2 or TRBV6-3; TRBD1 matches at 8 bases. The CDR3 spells CASSYDLTGVGETQYF. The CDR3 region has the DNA TGTGCCAGCAGTTATGACTTGACAGGGGTCGGGGAGACCCAGTACTTC.